What follows is one T cell receptor beta chain and its context. The data were taken from a study of cytomegalovirus exposure and HLA in healthy donors. Study-wide background: Per a later analysis, the approximately 690 first-cohort and fewer than 150 validation repertoires shared one platform.

The protocol was immunoSEQ multiplex PCR, while the TCRdb copy is restricted to in-frame clones and leaves out a portion. The table shows approximately 97,000 clones, with over 85% occurring only once. Sequenced sample: PBMCs. The TCR originated in a woman in her 30s in good health and CMV-seropositive.

The CDR3 loop reads CASSPRRGPSYNEQFF. The CDR3 DNA is TGCGCCAGCAGCCCTCGCAGGGGGCCCTCCTACAATGAGCAGTTCTTC. This chain links TRBV5-1 with TRBJ2-1, with 8 bases aligning to TRBD1. The CDR3 loop spans 16 amino acids. Germline assignment: CDR1 SGHRS and CDR2 YFSETQ. The V segment lost 4 bases and the J segment 0 bases; nucleotides outside the gene matches: 6. Full variable domain (missing parts from reference TRBV5-1 and TRBJ2-1): KAGVTQTPRYLIKTRGQQVTLSCSPISGHRSVSWYQQTPGQGLQFLFEYFSETQRNKGNFPGRFSGRQFSNSRSEMNVSTLELGDSALYLCASSPRRGPSYNEQFFGPGTRLTVL.